This T cell receptor (beta chain) is from a study of cytomegalovirus exposure and HLA in healthy donors. Findings of the study overall: It is likely that the observed cluster of highly shared sequence variants was a sequencing artifact.

J gave up 2 bases and V 8 bases, and 8 bases lay outside the gene matches. Germline V gives CDR1 SGHTA, CDR2 FQGNSA. This CDR3 comprises 15 residues. As to this clone: What it recognizes is unknown.

The primer mix had 60 Vbeta and 13 Jbeta primers. This table comes from immunoSEQ multiplex PCR, and its TCRdb copy is limited to in-frame clones, with some not included. The table lists about 210,000 clones, roughly four fifths of them singletons. The sequenced sample consisted of PBMCs. This sequence joins TRBV7-2 and TRBJ2-7; 11 bases are a match to TRBD2. The receptor was isolated from a woman aged 45-59 years in good health and CMV-seropositive. CDR3 nucleotide sequence: TGTGCCAGCTCGCACGGGACTAGCGGAACCTACGAGCAGTACTTC. Protein sequence: CASSHGTSGTYEQYF.